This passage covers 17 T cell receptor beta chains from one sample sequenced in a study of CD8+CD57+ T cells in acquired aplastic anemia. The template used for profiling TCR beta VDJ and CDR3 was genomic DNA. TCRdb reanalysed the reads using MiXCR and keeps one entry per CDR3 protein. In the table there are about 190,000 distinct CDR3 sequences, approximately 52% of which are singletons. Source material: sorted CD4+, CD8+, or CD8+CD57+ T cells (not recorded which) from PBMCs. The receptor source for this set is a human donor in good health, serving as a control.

As DNA, the CDR3 is TGTGCCAGCAGTTACATCACAGGGGGGCAGCGTGTGGAGCAGTACTTC. Amino acids: CASSYITGGQRVEQYF. The rearrangement uses TRBV6-6 and TRBJ2-7; 8 bases are a match to TRBD1. The V gene's germline CDR1 is MNHNY and CDR2 SVGAGI (reference sequence). This CDR3 spans 16 amino acids. V shed 2 bases, J shed 7 bases, and the junction held 13 bases outside the gene matches.

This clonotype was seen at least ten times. The CDR3 sequence: CASSQQGYNSPLHF. Here the CDR3 DNA reads TGTGCCAGCAGTCAACAGGGTTATAATTCACCCCTCCACTTT. This chain joins TRBV27 and TRBJ1-6, with D perhaps matching TRBD1 (6 bases). Germline V gene data show CDR1 as MNHEY and CDR2 as SMNVEV (reference sequence). V was pared by 5 bases and J by 4 bases, with 9 bases between. The CDR3 loop spans 14 amino acids.

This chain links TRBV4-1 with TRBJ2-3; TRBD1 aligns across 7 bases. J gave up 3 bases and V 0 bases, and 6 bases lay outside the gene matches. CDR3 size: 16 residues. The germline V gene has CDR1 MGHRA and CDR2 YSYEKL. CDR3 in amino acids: CASSQEFRGWTDTQYF. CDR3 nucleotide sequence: TGCGCCAGCAGCCAAGAATTCAGGGGGTGGACAGATACGCAGTATTTT.

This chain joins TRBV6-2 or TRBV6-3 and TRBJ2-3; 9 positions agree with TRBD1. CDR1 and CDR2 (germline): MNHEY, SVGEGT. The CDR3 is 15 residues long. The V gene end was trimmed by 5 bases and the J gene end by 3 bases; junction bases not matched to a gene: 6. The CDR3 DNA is TGTGCCAGCAGTCCGGACAGGGGTAATACAGATACGCAGTATTTT. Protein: CASSPDRGNTDTQYF.

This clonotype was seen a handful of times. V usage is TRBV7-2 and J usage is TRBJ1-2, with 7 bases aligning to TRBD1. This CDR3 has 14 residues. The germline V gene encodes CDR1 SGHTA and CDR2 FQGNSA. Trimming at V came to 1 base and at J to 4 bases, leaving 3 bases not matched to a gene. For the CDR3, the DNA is TGTGCCAGCAGCTTAGGGACAGGAGCCTATGGCTACACCTTC. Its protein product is CASSLGTGAYGYTF.

For the CDR3, the DNA is TGTGCCAGCAGCCCTAGGACAGGGGCTAGCGGGGGGTACACCTTC. It encodes CASSPRTGASGGYTF. This chain uses TRBV7-8 with TRBJ1-2; the match to TRBD1 covers 9 bases. The CDR3 covers 15 residues. Germline CDR1 SGHVS, CDR2 FQNEAQ. Trimming took 5 bases from V and 11 from J; bases not matched to a gene: 15.

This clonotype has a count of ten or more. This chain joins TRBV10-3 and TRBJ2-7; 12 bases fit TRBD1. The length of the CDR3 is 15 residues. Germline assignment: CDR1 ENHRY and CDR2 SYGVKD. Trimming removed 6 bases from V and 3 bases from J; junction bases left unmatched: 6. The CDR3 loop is CAIRSGTGGIYEQYF. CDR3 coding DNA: TGTGCCATCAGGAGTGGGACAGGGGGCATCTACGAGCAGTACTTC.

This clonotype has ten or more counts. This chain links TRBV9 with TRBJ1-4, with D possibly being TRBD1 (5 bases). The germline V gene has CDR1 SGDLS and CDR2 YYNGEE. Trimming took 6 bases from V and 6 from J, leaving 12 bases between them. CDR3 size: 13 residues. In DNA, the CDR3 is TGTGCCAGCACGGGGGTGGGGGATGAAAAACTGTTTTTT. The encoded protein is CASTGVGDEKLFF.

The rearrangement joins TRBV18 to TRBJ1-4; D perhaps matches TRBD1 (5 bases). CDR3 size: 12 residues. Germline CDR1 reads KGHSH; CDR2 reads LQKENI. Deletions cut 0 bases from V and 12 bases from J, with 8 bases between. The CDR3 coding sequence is TGTGCCAGCTCACCACCCGCGGGGGAACTGTTTTTT. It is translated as CASSPPAGELFF.

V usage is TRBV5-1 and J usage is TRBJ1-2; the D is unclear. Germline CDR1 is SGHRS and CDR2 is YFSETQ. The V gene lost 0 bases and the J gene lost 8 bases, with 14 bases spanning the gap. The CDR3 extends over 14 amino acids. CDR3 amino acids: CASSLDPQRKGYTF. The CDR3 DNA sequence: TGCGCCAGCAGCTTGGACCCCCAGAGAAAGGGCTACACCTTC.

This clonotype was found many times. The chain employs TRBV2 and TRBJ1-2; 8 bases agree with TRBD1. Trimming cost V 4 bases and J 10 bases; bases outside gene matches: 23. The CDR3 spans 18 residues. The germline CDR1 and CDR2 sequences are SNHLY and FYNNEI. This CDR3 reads CASSGDSGQGSRARDYTF. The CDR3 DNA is TGTGCCAGCAGTGGGGATTCCGGACAGGGCTCCCGCGCGAGGGACTACACCTTC.

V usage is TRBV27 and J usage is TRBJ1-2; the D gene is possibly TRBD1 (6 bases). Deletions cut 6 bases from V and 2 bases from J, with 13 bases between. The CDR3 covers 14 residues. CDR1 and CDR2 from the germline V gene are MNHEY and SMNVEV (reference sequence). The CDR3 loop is CASSALDRNYGYTF. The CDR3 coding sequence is TGTGCCAGCAGCGCTCTCGACAGGAACTATGGCTACACCTTC.

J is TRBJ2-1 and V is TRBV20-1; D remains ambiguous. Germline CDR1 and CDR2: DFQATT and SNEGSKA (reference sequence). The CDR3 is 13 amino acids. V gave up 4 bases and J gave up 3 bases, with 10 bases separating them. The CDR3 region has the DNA TGCAGTGCTACCCGCGGATACTACAATGAGCAGTTCTTC. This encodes CSATRGYYNEQFF.

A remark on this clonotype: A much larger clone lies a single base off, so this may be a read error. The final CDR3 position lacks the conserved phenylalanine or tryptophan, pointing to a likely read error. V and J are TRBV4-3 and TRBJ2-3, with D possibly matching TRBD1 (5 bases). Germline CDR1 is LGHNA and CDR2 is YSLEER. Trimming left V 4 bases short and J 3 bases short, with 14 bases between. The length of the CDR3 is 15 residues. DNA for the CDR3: TGCGCCAGCAGCCCTGGGGCTAGAGGAACAGATACGCAGTATCTT. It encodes CASSPGARGTDTQYL.

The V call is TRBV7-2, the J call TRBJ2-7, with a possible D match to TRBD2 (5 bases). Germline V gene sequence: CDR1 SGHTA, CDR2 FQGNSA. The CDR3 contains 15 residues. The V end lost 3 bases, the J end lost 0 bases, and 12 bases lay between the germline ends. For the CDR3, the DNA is TGTGCCAGCAGCTTGAGGGCCGGGTACTCCTACGAGCAGTACTTC. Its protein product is CASSLRAGYSYEQYF.

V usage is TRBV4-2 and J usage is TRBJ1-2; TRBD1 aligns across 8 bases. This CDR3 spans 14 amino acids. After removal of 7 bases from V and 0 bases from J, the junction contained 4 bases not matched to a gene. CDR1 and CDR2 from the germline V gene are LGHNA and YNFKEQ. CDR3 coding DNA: TGTGCCAGCACCAGGACAGGGACTAACTATGGCTACACCTTC. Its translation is CASTRTGTNYGYTF.

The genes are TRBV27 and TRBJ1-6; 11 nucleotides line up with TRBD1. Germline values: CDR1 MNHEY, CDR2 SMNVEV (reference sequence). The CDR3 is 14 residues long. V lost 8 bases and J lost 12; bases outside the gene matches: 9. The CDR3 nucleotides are TGTGCCAGCCGTGGACAGGGGGCCCGTCAACCCCTCCACTTT. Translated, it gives CASRGQGARQPLHF.